Below are 2 T cell receptor beta chains sequenced from a single sample in a study of T-cell memory formation after mild COVID-19. A single record per CDR3 protein comes from TCRdb applying MiXCR to the 5' RACE reads. The sample lists 150,000 or so distinct CDR3 sequences, 25% occurring once. Sequencing was performed on PBMCs or a T cell subset sorted from them (not recorded which). The receptor set was obtained from an adult woman who had mild COVID-19 (a few samples of this study predate the infection). Cell type and time point are not known.

V is TRBV5-1 and J is TRBJ2-1; 8 bases match TRBD1. The CDR3 has 15 residues. After removal of 4 bases from V and 4 bases from J, the junction contained 7 bases not matched to a gene. Per the germline V gene, CDR1 is SGHRS and CDR2 is YFSETQ. The CDR3 DNA sequence: TGCGCCAGCAGCGCCGGGACAGGATCTTACAATGAGCAGTTCTTC. This codes for CASSAGTGSYNEQFF.

This clonotype has a handful of counts. This chain joins TRBV4-3 and TRBJ2-7; 14 nucleotides align to TRBD2. The V gene end was trimmed by 3 bases and the J gene end by 4 bases; junction bases not matched to a gene: 2. Germline V lookup: CDR1 LGHNA, CDR2 YSLEER. The CDR3 runs 15 residues. Written as DNA, the CDR3 is TGCGCCAGCAGCCACGGGACTAGCGGGAGTTACGAGCAGTACTTC. This encodes CASSHGTSGSYEQYF.